This record covers a single T cell receptor (beta chain). Its antigen remains unidentified. The data are from a study of CD8 T cells in Susac syndrome. Random hexamers were used to reverse transcribe an amount of roughly 0.5 to 1 ug RNA. In TCRdb, the immunoSEQ multiplex PCR reads were re-called with MiXCR into one record per CDR3 protein. The sample records about 430,000 distinct CDR3 sequences, approximately 85% being singletons. Both CD4+ and CD8+ T cells were negatively isolated, and TEMRA cells underwent FACS enrichment. The V gene's germline CDR1 is MNHNS and CDR2 SASEGT. With 4 bases removed from V and 11 bases from J, the gap between germline ends came to 12 bases. This CDR3 has 12 residues. General study results and limits: The study's TCR sequencing and HLA analysis covered a relatively small number of individuals, and the study acknowledged this.

The sample was CD8+ T cells from PBMCs. The rearrangement uses TRBV6-1 and TRBJ2-1; D perhaps matches TRBD1 (6 bases). This clonotype was sampled from a human donor with multiple sclerosis. Written as DNA, the CDR3 is TGTGCCAGCAGTGGTACAGGGTTGCAGCAGTTCTTC. Its protein is CASSGTGLQQFF.